The 22 T cell receptor beta chains below were found in one sample sequenced in a study of T cells in localized non-small cell lung cancer. Repertoires were generated with immunoSEQ multiplex PCR, while TCRdb's copy carries only in-frame clones and drops some. This sample has some 36,000 clones, with roughly 88% found just once. This sample comprised peripheral blood mononuclear cells, obtained before any cancer treatment. The receptor source for this set is a male donor at least 60 years old with stage II lung adenocarcinoma.

This sequence joins TRBV6-1 and TRBJ1-2; D unresolved. Deletions cut 6 bases from V and 8 bases from J, with 16 bases between. Germline assignment: CDR1 MNHNS and CDR2 SASEGT. There are 13 residues in the CDR3. The CDR3 coding sequence is TGTGCCAGCAGCTTAGATCGAACAGTCGGCTACACCTTC. Amino acid sequence: CASSLDRTVGYTF.

The rearrangement joins TRBV5-1 to TRBJ2-2, with D tentatively TRBD2 (6 bases). This CDR3 spans 15 amino acids. Trimming took 6 bases from V and 6 from J, leaving 18 bases between them. Germline CDR1 SGHRS, CDR2 YFSETQ. DNA for the CDR3: TGCGCCAGCACCTTAGCGGCGTCGGGGGCCGGGGAGCTGTTTTTT. Translating gives CASTLAASGAGELFF.

V gene TRBV28 combines with J gene TRBJ2-5, with 8 bases aligning to TRBD1. CDR1 is MDHEN and CDR2 is SYDVKM in the germline V gene. The V and J ends lost 5 bases and 1 base, in that order; junction bases with no gene match: 6. This CDR3 is 15 amino acids long. The CDR3 sequence is CASSPQQGGQETQYF. CDR3 nucleotide sequence: TGTGCCAGCAGTCCGCAACAGGGGGGCCAAGAGACCCAGTACTTC.

This clone was seen only once. The V and J genes are TRBV9 and TRBJ1-6; D is possibly TRBD1 (5 bases). Germline CDR1 is SGDLS and CDR2 is YYNGEE. V was clipped by 0 bases and J by 10 bases, with 14 bases between them. This CDR3 is built from 15 residues. DNA of the CDR3: TGTGCCAGCAGCGTAGATGGGGGTCTTTGGTCACCCCTCCACTTT. Protein: CASSVDGGLWSPLHF.

This clone appeared a single time. This chain uses TRBV10-3 with TRBJ2-7, with D unclear. CDR3 length equals 13 residues. Per germline, CDR1 ENHRY and CDR2 SYGVKD. Trimming removed 1 base from V and 0 bases from J, with 4 bases in between. The CDR3, as DNA: TGTGCCATCAGTGAGTTGGCCTCCTACGAGCAGTACTTC. It yields the protein CAISELASYEQYF.

The CDR3 DNA sequence: TGTGCCAGCCTGGTACAGGCAGGGGTGGAAGAGACCCAGTACTTC. Amino acids: CASLVQAGVEETQYF. The V call is TRBV28, the J call TRBJ2-5, with a weak D call TRBD1 (6 bases). CDR1 is MDHEN, CDR2 SYDVKM, per germline. Trimming took off 8 bases at V and 3 bases at J, with 19 bases between the two ends. The CDR3 runs 15 residues.

The rearrangement joins TRBV11-1 to TRBJ1-2; the D is unclear. Germline CDR1 and CDR2: SGHAT and FQDESV (reference sequence). V was cut by 6 bases and J by 8 bases, with 13 bases left in between. The length of the CDR3 is 12 residues. Here the CDR3 DNA reads TGTGCCAGCAGGGGATCCATCTCAGGCTACACCTTC. Translating it yields CASRGSISGYTF.

CDR3 region: CASSHGQTNYGYTF. The CDR3 region has the DNA TGCGCCAGCAGCCACGGACAGACTAACTATGGCTACACCTTC. V is TRBV4-3 and J is TRBJ1-2, with D perhaps matching TRBD1 (6 bases). Germline CDR1 LGHNA, CDR2 YSLEER. V lost 3 bases and J 0 bases, leaving 8 bases between the germline ends. This CDR3 region has 14 residues.

The chain combines TRBV7-2 with TRBJ2-1; 15 nucleotides agree with TRBD2. CDR3 length: 17 amino acids. The V gene end was trimmed by 4 bases and the J gene end by 3 bases; junction bases not matched to a gene: 4. The germline CDR1 and CDR2 sequences are SGHTA and FQGNSA. The CDR3: CASSWTSGREVYNEQFF. DNA for the CDR3: TGTGCCAGCAGCTGGACTAGCGGGAGGGAGGTCTACAATGAGCAGTTCTTC.

V and J are TRBV12-5 and TRBJ2-2, with D unclear. The CDR3 is 12 amino acids. Trimming removed 6 bases from V and 6 bases from J, with 8 bases in between. Germline V gives CDR1 LGHNT, CDR2 FRNRAP. The DNA for the CDR3 is TGTGCTAGTGGCCAGAGCGCCGGGGAGCTGTTTTTT. Translation: CASGQSAGELFF.

The chain uses TRBV18 and TRBJ2-7; unclear D gene. The CDR3 loop spans 16 amino acids. Germline CDR1 KGHSH, CDR2 LQKENI. With 0 bases removed from V and 4 bases from J, the gap between germline ends came to 16 bases. CDR3 loop: CASSPPNRPIFYEQYF. CDR3 DNA: TGTGCCAGCTCACCACCGAACAGACCAATTTTTTACGAGCAGTACTTC.

CDR3 residues: CASSLGGRPPAFF. The DNA for the CDR3 is TGCGCCAGCAGCTTGGGGGGCCGACCGCCGGCTTTCTTT. This sequence joins TRBV5-1 and TRBJ1-1, with D perhaps matching TRBD1 (5 bases). The CDR3 contains 13 residues. V was cut by 0 bases and J by 11 bases, with 14 bases left in between. Per the germline V gene, CDR1 is SGHRS and CDR2 is YFSETQ.

The genes are TRBV19 and TRBJ2-3, with 9 bases fitting TRBD1. This CDR3 is built from 13 residues. Germline trimming cut 6 bases from V and 3 bases from J; bases unmatched to any gene: 1. Germline assignment: CDR1 LNHDA and CDR2 SQIVND (reference sequence). CDR3 DNA sequence: TGTGCCAGTAGCGGACAGGGGACAGATACGCAGTATTTT. This codes for CASSGQGTDTQYF. Looking up the rest from reference TRBV19 and TRBJ2-3 gives the full variable domain: DGGITQSPKYLFRKEGQNVTLSCEQNLNHDAMYWYRQDPGQGLRLIYYSQIVNDFQKGDIAEGYSVSREKKESFPLTVTSAQKNPTAFYLCASSGQGTDTQYFGPGTRLTVL.

A few counts support this clone. Germline is not matched at one junction end, which may reflect a read error. This chain connects TRBV4-2 to TRBJ2-3; 7 bases are shared with TRBD2. The germline gives CDR1 LGHNA, CDR2 YNFKEQ. This CDR3 contains 15 residues. CDR3 amino acids: CASSQAGEAGVDRTF. CDR3 in DNA: TGTGCCAGCAGCCAAGCTGGGGAGGCGGGGGTCGATAGAACGTTT.

J is TRBJ2-1 and V is TRBV5-1; 8 bases fit TRBD1. The CDR3 runs 14 residues. Germline assignment: CDR1 SGHRS and CDR2 YFSETQ. The ends lost 5 bases at V and 7 bases at J; junction bases unmatched: 8. This CDR3 reads CASRDTGGGNEQFF. DNA for the CDR3: TGCGCCAGCAGAGATACAGGGGGAGGAAATGAGCAGTTCTTC.

This chain links TRBV5-5 with TRBJ2-1; the match to TRBD2 covers 7 bases. Looked up from germline, CDR1 is SGHKS and CDR2 is YYEKEE (reference sequence). After removal of 3 bases from V and 5 bases from J, the junction contained 8 bases not matched to a gene. The CDR3 runs to 15 residues. The CDR3 protein is CASSWEGLADNEQFF. Here the CDR3 DNA reads TGTGCCAGCAGCTGGGAGGGGCTAGCGGACAATGAGCAGTTCTTC.

V usage is TRBV5-5 and J usage is TRBJ1-4, with 8 bases identical to TRBD1. This CDR3 has 16 amino acids. CDR1 and CDR2 (germline): SGHKS, YYEKEE (reference sequence). Losses at the gene ends were 2 bases for V and 3 bases for J; bases not matched to a gene: 6. In nucleotides, the CDR3 is TGTGCCAGCAGCTTCCCCTGGACAGGGCCTAATGAAAAACTGTTTTTT. Protein: CASSFPWTGPNEKLFF.

The CDR3, as DNA: TGCGCCAGCGCCCTGAAGGGCCCCGACACTGAAGCTTTCTTT. Translated, it gives CASALKGPDTEAFF. The chain uses TRBV5-1 and TRBJ1-1; D gene uncertain. Germline V CDR1 and CDR2: SGHRS, YFSETQ. This CDR3 comprises 14 residues. Trimming took off 7 bases at V and 3 bases at J, with 16 bases between the two ends.

This rearrangement joins TRBV7-2 to TRBJ2-7, with 10 nucleotides matching TRBD2. The length of the CDR3 is 18 residues. Germline values: CDR1 SGHTA, CDR2 FQGNSA. The trim removed 3 bases at V and 0 bases at J, leaving 11 bases unmatched. The CDR3 coding sequence is TGTGCCAGCAGCTTTAGGAATTTAGCGGGAGGCTACTCCTACGAGCAGTACTTC. This sequence encodes CASSFRNLAGGYSYEQYF.

The chain combines TRBV14 with TRBJ2-7, with TRBD1 matching 9 bases. CDR3 length: 16 residues. Trimming removed 1 base from V and 4 bases from J; junction bases left unmatched: 8. Per the germline V gene, CDR1 is SGHDN and CDR2 is FVKESK. CDR3 sequence reads: CASSQVTGGGRYEQYF. The CDR3, as DNA: TGTGCCAGCAGCCAAGTAACAGGGGGCGGCCGATACGAGCAGTACTTC.

This chain links TRBV19 with TRBJ2-2, with D unresolved. V was trimmed by 9 bases and J by 1 base, leaving 3 bases between them. Germline CDR1 reads LNHDA; CDR2 reads SQIVND (reference sequence). The CDR3 is made up of 11 amino acids. The CDR3 reads CASRNTGELFF. CDR3 nucleotide sequence: TGTGCCAGCCGGAACACCGGGGAGCTGTTTTTT.

This clone was recorded once. The chain carries TRBV7-9 and TRBJ1-1; no reliable D call. V was clipped by 5 bases and J by 7 bases, with 11 bases between them. Germline CDR1 is SEHNR and CDR2 is FQNEAQ (reference sequence). The CDR3 sequence is 12 residues long. In DNA form, the CDR3 reads TGTGCCAGCAGCCCTGGGCAGAATGAAGCTTTCTTT. Its protein product is CASSPGQNEAFF.